The 32 T cell receptor beta chains given below trace back to one sample, sequenced in a study of cytomegalovirus exposure and HLA in healthy donors. PCR primers comprised 60 Vbeta and 13 Jbeta primers. TCRdb's copy holds only in-frame clones and misses some; the assay was immunoSEQ multiplex PCR. The sample contains under 150,000 clones, over 75% of which appear only once. Source material: PBMCs. These receptors were taken from a boy aged 5-17 years in good health and CMV-seronegative.

The chain is built from TRBV7-2 and TRBJ2-7, with 7 bases identical to TRBD1. Germline V lookup: CDR1 SGHTA, CDR2 FQGNSA. The CDR3 is made up of 14 amino acids. V lost 6 bases and J lost 6; bases outside the gene matches: 11. CDR3 residues: CASSPTSRGLEQYF. In nucleotides, the CDR3 is TGTGCCAGCAGTCCCACTAGTAGGGGGCTCGAGCAGTACTTC.

This clone was seen a few times. CDR3 protein: CASSIIGDEQYF. In DNA, the CDR3 is TGTGCCAGTAGTATAATCGGGGACGAGCAGTACTTC. V gene TRBV19 combines with J gene TRBJ2-7, with a weak D call TRBD2 (5 bases). In germline, CDR1 is LNHDA, CDR2 SQIVND (reference sequence). Trimming removed 2 bases from V and 5 bases from J, with 7 bases in between. The CDR3 sequence is 12 residues long.

The rearrangement uses TRBV19 and TRBJ1-4, with D possibly TRBD1 on 6 matching bases. The CDR3 is 16 residues long. Germline loops: CDR1 LNHDA, CDR2 SQIVND (reference sequence). V lost 5 bases to trimming and J lost 0 bases, with 13 bases between them. Written as DNA, the CDR3 is TGTGCCAGTAGTGTAATTAGGACAGCAACTAATGAAAAACTGTTTTTT. This sequence encodes CASSVIRTATNEKLFF.

This clone was counted a few times. J is TRBJ2-1 and V is TRBV29-1; D might be TRBD1 (6 bases). The V gene's germline CDR1 is SQVTM and CDR2 ANQGSEA. V was cut by 2 bases and J by 7 bases, with 15 bases left in between. This CDR3 contains 14 residues. The CDR3 here is CSVESAQGWNEQFF. The CDR3, as DNA: TGCAGCGTTGAATCGGCGCAGGGGTGGAATGAGCAGTTCTTC.

This sequence joins TRBV7-2 and TRBJ1-2, with a tentative D call TRBD1 (5 bases). There are 14 residues in the CDR3. V lost 4 bases, J lost 4 bases, and 13 bases lay in between. CDR1 and CDR2 (germline): SGHTA, FQGNSA. CDR3 bases: TGTGCCAGCAGCTCCCGGGGGGGGAGCTATGGCTACACCTTC. Translating it yields CASSSRGGSYGYTF.

The chain has TRBV5-4 and TRBJ2-2; no clear D. Germline values: CDR1 SGHNT, CDR2 YYREEE (reference sequence). V was pared by 0 bases and J by 0 bases, with 6 bases between. The CDR3 spans 15 residues. CDR3 region: CASSLATTNTGELFF. The CDR3 DNA is TGTGCCAGCAGCTTGGCCACTACGAACACCGGGGAGCTGTTTTTT.

This chain joins TRBV9 and TRBJ1-2; D is unclear. This CDR3 comprises 11 residues. CDR1 SGDLS and CDR2 YYNGEE come from the germline V gene. V lost 3 bases to trimming and J lost 4 bases, with 4 bases between them. The CDR3 loop reads CASSGAYGYTF. In nucleotides, the CDR3 is TGTGCCAGCAGCGGGGCCTATGGCTACACCTTC.

This chain uses TRBV11-2 with TRBJ2-7; perhaps TRBD2 as D (6 bases). The CDR3 contains 13 residues. Germline CDR1 SGHAT, CDR2 FQNNGV. The V end lost 0 bases, the J end lost 5 bases, and 8 bases lay between the germline ends. In DNA form, the CDR3 reads TGTGCCAGCAGCTTAGATCCGGGGGACGAGCAGTACTTC. Translation gives CASSLDPGDEQYF.

In this sample, this clone turned up once. This sequence joins TRBV6-5 and TRBJ2-5; a possible D gene is TRBD2 (6 bases). The assigned J gene may be wrong: the sequence end matches TRBJ2-7 better. CDR1 is MNHEY and CDR2 is SVGAGI in the germline V gene. This CDR3 spans 14 amino acids. The DNA of the CDR3 is TGTGCCAGCAGTTACGGCGGGAATTTCTACGAGCAGTACTTC. Translated, it gives CASSYGGNFYEQYF.

About this clone: One end of the junction varies from germline; a read error may be responsible. The V call is TRBV7-7, the J call TRBJ2-7, with D possibly matching TRBD1 (5 bases). The CDR3 consists of 14 residues. Looked up from germline, CDR1 is SSHAT and CDR2 is FNYEAQ (reference sequence). CDR3 DNA: TGTGCTAGCAGCTTAGACTTGACAGCCTACGAGCAGTACTTC. It codes for CASSLDLTAYEQYF.

This rearrangement joins TRBV19 to TRBJ2-2; 8 bases agree with TRBD2. Trimming at V came to 1 base and at J to 1 base, leaving 2 bases not matched to a gene. CDR3 size: 16 residues. Germline-derived CDR1 and CDR2 are LNHDA and SQIVND (reference sequence). CDR3 bases: TGTGCCAGTAGTATAGGACTAGCGAGGAACACCGGGGAGCTGTTTTTT. Protein sequence: CASSIGLARNTGELFF.

V gene TRBV4-2 combines with J gene TRBJ1-4; 7 bases align to TRBD1. From germline, CDR1 is LGHNA and CDR2 YNFKEQ. The CDR3 length is 18 residues. V gave up 2 bases and J gave up 7 bases; unmatched junction bases: 16. CDR3 amino acids: CASSQLLISDRRAEKLFF. The CDR3, as DNA: TGTGCCAGCAGCCAACTCTTGATTTCGGACAGGCGTGCTGAAAAACTGTTTTTT.

This chain links TRBV9 with TRBJ2-1, with 15 bases that match TRBD2. V was pared by 0 bases and J by 2 bases, with 9 bases of the junction left unmatched. The CDR3 loop spans 20 amino acids. CDR1 SGDLS and CDR2 YYNGEE come from the germline V gene. The CDR3 region is CASSVEGGLAGGRAYNEQFF. For the CDR3, the DNA is TGTGCCAGCAGCGTAGAAGGGGGACTAGCGGGGGGTCGGGCCTACAATGAGCAGTTCTTC.

The V gene is TRBV5-1, the J gene TRBJ2-1, with D perhaps TRBD1 (5 bases). The CDR3 is 15 residues long. V was clipped by 2 bases and J by 2 bases, with 11 bases between them. Germline V lookup: CDR1 SGHRS, CDR2 YFSETQ. CDR3 loop: CASSFTGAPYNEQFF. CDR3 nucleotides: TGCGCCAGCAGCTTTACTGGGGCACCCTACAATGAGCAGTTCTTC.

The chain employs TRBV5-1 and TRBJ1-1, with D hard to call. The germline V and J ends were trimmed by 0 bases and 4 bases, with 10 bases remaining between them. The germline V gene encodes CDR1 SGHRS and CDR2 YFSETQ. The CDR3 totals 14 residues. The DNA of the CDR3 is TGCGCCAGCAGCTTGGACAGTCTTAGCACTGAAGCTTTCTTT. Translated: CASSLDSLSTEAFF.

The CDR3 DNA is TGTGCCAGCAGTGAAAGGGGGCTCACTGAAGCTTTCTTT. Protein: CASSERGLTEAFF. The V and J genes are TRBV6-1 and TRBJ1-1, with 7 bases that match TRBD1. The CDR3 is made up of 13 amino acids. The junction had 1 base not matched to a gene; V was cut back by 2 bases and J by 4 bases. In germline, CDR1 is MNHNS, CDR2 SASEGT.

This chain connects TRBV7-9 to TRBJ2-7; tentatively, D is TRBD1 (6 bases). The V end lost 5 bases, the J end lost 2 bases, and 13 bases lay between the germline ends. There are 14 residues in the CDR3. Germline assignment: CDR1 SEHNR and CDR2 FQNEAQ (reference sequence). The CDR3 here is CASSPTGIAYEQYF. The CDR3, as DNA: TGTGCCAGCAGCCCAACAGGGATCGCCTACGAGCAGTACTTC.

CDR3 residues: CAWSVQGGTDTQYF. CDR3 nucleotide sequence: TGTGCCTGGAGTGTTCAGGGGGGTACAGATACGCAGTATTTT. The rearrangement links TRBV30 to TRBJ2-3; tentative D call: TRBD1 (7 bases). The length of the CDR3 is 14 residues. Germline V gives CDR1 GTSNPN, CDR2 SVGIG (reference sequence). Deletions cut 0 bases from V and 3 bases from J, with 10 bases between.

The rearrangement links TRBV14 to TRBJ1-4, with D hard to call. Trimming pared 0 bases from V and 5 bases from J, leaving 10 bases between. The germline V gene encodes CDR1 SGHDN and CDR2 FVKESK. There are 15 residues in the CDR3. The chain's CDR3 is CASSQDRRLNEKLFF. The CDR3 DNA follows: TGTGCCAGCAGCCAAGACCGCAGGCTGAATGAAAAACTGTTTTTT.

V gene TRBV18 combines with J gene TRBJ2-5; TRBD2 might be the D (5 bases). Germline CDR1 and CDR2: KGHSH and LQKENI. Trimming stripped 3 bases from V and 10 bases from J, with 12 bases between. The CDR3 has 12 residues. CDR3 sequence reads: CASSPLGEIQYF. For the CDR3, the DNA is TGTGCCAGCTCACCCCTCGGGGAAATCCAGTACTTC.

The chain couples TRBV11-3 to TRBJ2-7; 8 bases line up with TRBD2. The J segment lost 6 bases and the V segment lost 5 bases, leaving 15 bases of the junction unmatched. Germline V gene data show CDR1 as SGHNT and CDR2 as YENEEA. The CDR3 has 16 residues. For the CDR3, the DNA is TGTGCCAGCAGCCACGGCTCCGGGACTAGAGCCCTCGAGCAGTACTTC. It translates to CASSHGSGTRALEQYF. Using reference TRBV11-3 and TRBJ2-7 for the parts outside the CDR3, the full variable domain is EAGVVQSPRYKIIEKKQPVAFWCNPISGHNTLYWYLQNLGQGPELLIRYENEEAVDDSQLPKDRFSAERLKGVDSTLKIQPAELGDSAVYLCASSHGSGTRALEQYFGPGTRLTVT.

This chain links TRBV4-1 with TRBJ2-7; D gene unclear. V lost 0 bases and J 0 bases, leaving 6 bases between the germline ends. Germline loops: CDR1 MGHRA, CDR2 YSYEKL. The CDR3 spans 14 residues. The CDR3 nucleotides are TGCGCCAGCAGCCAAGAACAAACCTCCTACGAGCAGTACTTC. Amino acids: CASSQEQTSYEQYF.

The gene calls are TRBV14 and TRBJ2-1; the D gene is possibly TRBD2 (6 bases). Germline V gene lookup returns CDR1 SGHDN and CDR2 FVKESK. This CDR3 comprises 14 residues. V was trimmed by 0 bases and J by 12 bases, leaving 15 bases between them. CDR3: CASSQDLNAGGQFF. DNA for the CDR3: TGTGCCAGCAGCCAAGATCTAAATGCCGGGGGGCAGTTCTTC.

The chain has TRBV7-2 and TRBJ2-7, with 12 bases that match TRBD2. The CDR3 has 13 amino acids. Trimming cost V 5 bases and J 6 bases; bases outside gene matches: 2. Germline V gene lookup returns CDR1 SGHTA and CDR2 FQGNSA. The CDR3 spells CASSTSGGSEQYF. The CDR3 DNA is TGTGCCAGCAGCACTAGCGGGGGGTCCGAGCAGTACTTC.

The V gene is TRBV14, the J gene TRBJ2-5; D may be TRBD1 (6 bases). The V end lost 6 bases, the J end lost 5 bases, and 16 bases lay between the germline ends. CDR1 SGHDN and CDR2 FVKESK come from the germline V gene. This CDR3 has 14 amino acids. The CDR3 coding sequence is TGTGCCAGCAGTAGTTGGGGGCCGGGGGAGACCCAGTACTTC. This encodes CASSSWGPGETQYF.

This rearrangement joins TRBV4-2 to TRBJ2-3; D is possibly TRBD2 (7 bases). Per the germline V gene, CDR1 is LGHNA and CDR2 is YNFKEQ. The CDR3 is 15 amino acids. V was clipped by 3 bases and J by 4 bases, with 14 bases between them. CDR3 coding DNA: TGTGCCAGCAGCCAGGGCAAGGGGGGGGCAGATACGCAGTATTTT. This encodes CASSQGKGGADTQYF.

V and J are TRBV5-6 and TRBJ1-1; D not resolved. Germline CDR1 and CDR2: SGHDT and YYEEEE. V was pared by 1 base and J by 6 bases, with 13 bases between. This CDR3 region has 14 residues. CDR3 amino acids: CASSLSSGRPEAFF. DNA for the CDR3: TGTGCCAGCAGCTTGTCGTCAGGAAGGCCTGAAGCTTTCTTT.

The genes are TRBV6-5 and TRBJ2-7; 11 nucleotides match TRBD1. The germline gives CDR1 MNHEY, CDR2 SVGAGI. V gave up 4 bases and J gave up 7 bases; unmatched junction bases: 9. The CDR3 has 15 residues. Written as DNA, the CDR3 is TGTGCCAGCAGTTCGGGGACAGGGGGGAAGGGAGAGCAGTACTTC. It codes for CASSSGTGGKGEQYF.

This clone was seen once. The chain combines TRBV7-8 with TRBJ2-7; 11 bases align to TRBD2. The CDR3 is 18 amino acids. The trim removed 1 base at V and 6 bases at J, leaving 14 bases unmatched. CDR1 is SGHVS, CDR2 FQNEAQ, per germline. The CDR3 protein is CASSLGIAGGTILGEQYF. The CDR3 nucleotides read TGTGCCAGCAGCTTAGGGATAGCGGGGGGGACCATCCTAGGCGAGCAGTACTTC.

J is TRBJ2-7 and V is TRBV29-1; 7 bases agree with TRBD1. This CDR3 contains 12 residues. Germline CDR1 is SQVTM and CDR2 is ANQGSEA. Germline trimming cut 3 bases from V and 5 bases from J; bases unmatched to any gene: 4. Here the CDR3 reads CSVDAGGNEQYF. The CDR3 DNA reads as TGCAGCGTTGATGCAGGGGGAAACGAGCAGTACTTC.

This clone was detected once. The chain carries TRBV5-1 and TRBJ2-7, with a tentative D call TRBD1 (5 bases). Germline CDR1 reads SGHRS; CDR2 reads YFSETQ. V gave up 1 base and J gave up 2 bases, with 7 bases separating them. The CDR3 consists of 13 residues. CDR3 in amino acids: CASSLSGTYEQYF. DNA of the CDR3: TGCGCCAGCAGCTTGTCAGGGACCTACGAGCAGTACTTC.

This clone was counted at least ten times. Other nucleotide sequences from this sample produce the same CDR3. J is TRBJ2-2 and V is TRBV4-2; 8 bases align to TRBD2. J gave up 3 bases and V 4 bases, and 1 base lay outside the gene matches. The length of the CDR3 is 14 residues. Germline CDR1 reads LGHNA; CDR2 reads YNFKEQ. The CDR3 DNA reads TGTGCCAGCAGCCCGGGACTAGACACCGGGGAGCTGTTTTTT. This encodes CASSPGLDTGELFF.